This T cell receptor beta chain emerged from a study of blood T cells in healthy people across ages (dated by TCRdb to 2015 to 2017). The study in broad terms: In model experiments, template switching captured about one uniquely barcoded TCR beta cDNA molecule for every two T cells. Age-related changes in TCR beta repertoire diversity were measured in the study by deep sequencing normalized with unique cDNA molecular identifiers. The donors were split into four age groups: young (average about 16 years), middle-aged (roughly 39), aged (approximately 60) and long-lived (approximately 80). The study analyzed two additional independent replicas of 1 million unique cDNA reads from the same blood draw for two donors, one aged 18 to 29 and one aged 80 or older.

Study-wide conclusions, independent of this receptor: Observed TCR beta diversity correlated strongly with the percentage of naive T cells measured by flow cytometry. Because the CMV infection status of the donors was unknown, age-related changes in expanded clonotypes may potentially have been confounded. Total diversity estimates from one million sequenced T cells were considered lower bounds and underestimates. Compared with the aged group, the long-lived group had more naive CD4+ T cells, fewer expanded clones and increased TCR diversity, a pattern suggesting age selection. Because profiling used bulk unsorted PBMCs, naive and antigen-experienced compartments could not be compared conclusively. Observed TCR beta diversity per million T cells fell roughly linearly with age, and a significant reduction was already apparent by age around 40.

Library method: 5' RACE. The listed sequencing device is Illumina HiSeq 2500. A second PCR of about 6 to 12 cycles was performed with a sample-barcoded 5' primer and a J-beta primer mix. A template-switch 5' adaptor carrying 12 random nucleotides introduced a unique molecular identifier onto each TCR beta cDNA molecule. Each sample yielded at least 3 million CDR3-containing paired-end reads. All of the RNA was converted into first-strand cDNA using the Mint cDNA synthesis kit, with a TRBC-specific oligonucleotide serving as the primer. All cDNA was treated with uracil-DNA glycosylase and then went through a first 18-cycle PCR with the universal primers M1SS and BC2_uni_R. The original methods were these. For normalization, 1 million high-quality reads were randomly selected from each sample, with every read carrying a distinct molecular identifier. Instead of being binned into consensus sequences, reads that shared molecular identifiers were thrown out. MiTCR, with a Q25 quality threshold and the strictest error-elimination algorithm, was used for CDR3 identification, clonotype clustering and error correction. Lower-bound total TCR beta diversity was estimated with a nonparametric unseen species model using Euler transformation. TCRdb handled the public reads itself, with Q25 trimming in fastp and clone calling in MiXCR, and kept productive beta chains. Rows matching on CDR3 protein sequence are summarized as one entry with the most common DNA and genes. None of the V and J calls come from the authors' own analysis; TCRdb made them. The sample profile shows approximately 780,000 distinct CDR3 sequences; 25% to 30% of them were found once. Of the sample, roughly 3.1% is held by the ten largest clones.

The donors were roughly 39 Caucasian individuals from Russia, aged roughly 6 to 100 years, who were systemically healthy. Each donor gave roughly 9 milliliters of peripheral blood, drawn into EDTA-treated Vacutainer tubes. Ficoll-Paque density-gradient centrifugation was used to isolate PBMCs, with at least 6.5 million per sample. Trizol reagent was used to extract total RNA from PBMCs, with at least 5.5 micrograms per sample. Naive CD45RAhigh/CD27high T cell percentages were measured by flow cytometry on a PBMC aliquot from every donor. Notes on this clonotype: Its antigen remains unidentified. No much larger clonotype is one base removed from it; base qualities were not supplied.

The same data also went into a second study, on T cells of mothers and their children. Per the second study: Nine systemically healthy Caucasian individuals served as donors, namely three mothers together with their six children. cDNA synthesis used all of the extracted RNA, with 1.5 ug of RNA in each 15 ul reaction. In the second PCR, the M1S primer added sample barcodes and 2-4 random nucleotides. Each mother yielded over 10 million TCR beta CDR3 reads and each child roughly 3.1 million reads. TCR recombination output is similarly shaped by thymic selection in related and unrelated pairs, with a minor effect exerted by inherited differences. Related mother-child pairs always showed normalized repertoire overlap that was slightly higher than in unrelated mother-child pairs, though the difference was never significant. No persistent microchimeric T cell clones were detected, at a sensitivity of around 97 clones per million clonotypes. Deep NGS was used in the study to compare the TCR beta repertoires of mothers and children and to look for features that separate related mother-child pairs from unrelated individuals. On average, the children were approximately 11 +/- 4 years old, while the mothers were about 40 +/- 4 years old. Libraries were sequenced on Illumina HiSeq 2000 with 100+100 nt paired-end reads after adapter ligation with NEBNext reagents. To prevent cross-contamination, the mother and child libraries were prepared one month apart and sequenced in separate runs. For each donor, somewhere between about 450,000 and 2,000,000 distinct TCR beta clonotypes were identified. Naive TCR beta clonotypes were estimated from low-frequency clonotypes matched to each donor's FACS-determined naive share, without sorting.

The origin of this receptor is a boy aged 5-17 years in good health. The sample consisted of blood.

This receptor carries the CDR3 CASSYQGQVQETQYF. The DNA sequence reads TGTGCCAGCAGTTACCAGGGACAGGTCCAAGAGACCCAGTACTTC. The chain is encoded by TRBV6-6 joined to TRBJ2-5; TRBD1 matches 8 bases in the middle. Based on the germline V gene (reference sequence), the CDR1 and CDR2 sequences are MNHNY and SVGAGI. The CDR3, from cysteine to phenylalanine, totals 15 residues. Only the CDR3 region is kept as DNA, spanning 45 bases read in frame from base 1. Trimmed from V: 2 bases; trimmed from J: 1 base; junction bases lacking a gene match: 3.